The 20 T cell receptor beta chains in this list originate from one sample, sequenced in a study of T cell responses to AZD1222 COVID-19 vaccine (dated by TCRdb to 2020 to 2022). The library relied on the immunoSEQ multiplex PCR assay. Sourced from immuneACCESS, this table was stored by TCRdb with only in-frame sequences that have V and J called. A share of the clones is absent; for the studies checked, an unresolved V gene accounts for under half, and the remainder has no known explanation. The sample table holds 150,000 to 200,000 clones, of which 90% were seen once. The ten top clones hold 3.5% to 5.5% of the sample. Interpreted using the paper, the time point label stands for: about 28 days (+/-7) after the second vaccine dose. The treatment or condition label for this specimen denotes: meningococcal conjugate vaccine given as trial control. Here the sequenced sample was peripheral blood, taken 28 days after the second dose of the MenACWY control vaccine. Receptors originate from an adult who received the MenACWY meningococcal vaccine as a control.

As DNA, the CDR3 is TGTGCCAGCAGCCCCCTCGTAGCGGGATACTACAATGAGCAGTTCTTC. This encodes CASSPLVAGYYNEQFF. The rearrangement joins TRBV3-1 (or the pseudogene TRBV3-2) to TRBJ2-1, with 8 bases that match TRBD2. V was clipped by 4 bases and J by 3 bases; unmatched bases: 8. Germline lookup yields CDR1 LGHDT and CDR2 YNNKEL (reference sequence). The CDR3 totals 16 residues.

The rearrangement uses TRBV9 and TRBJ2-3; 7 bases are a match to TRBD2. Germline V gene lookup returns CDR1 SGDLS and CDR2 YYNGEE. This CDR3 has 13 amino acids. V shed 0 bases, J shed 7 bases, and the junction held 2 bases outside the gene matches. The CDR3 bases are TGTGCCAGCAGCGTAGGGGGACTAAATACGCAGTATTTT. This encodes CASSVGGLNTQYF.

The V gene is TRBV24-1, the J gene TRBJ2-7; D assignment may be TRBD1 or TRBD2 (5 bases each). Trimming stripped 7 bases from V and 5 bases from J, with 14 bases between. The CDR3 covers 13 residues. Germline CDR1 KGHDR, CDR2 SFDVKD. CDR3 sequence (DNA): TGTGCCACCAGCCACGGGACCCCGCACGAGCAGTACTTC. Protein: CATSHGTPHEQYF.

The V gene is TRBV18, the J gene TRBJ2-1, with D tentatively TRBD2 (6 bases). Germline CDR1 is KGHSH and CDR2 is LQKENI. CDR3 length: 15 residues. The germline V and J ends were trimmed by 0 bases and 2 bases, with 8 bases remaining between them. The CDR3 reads CASSPPQRAYNEQFF. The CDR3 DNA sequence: TGTGCCAGCTCACCACCACAGCGGGCCTACAATGAGCAGTTCTTC. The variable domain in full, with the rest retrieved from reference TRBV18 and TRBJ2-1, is NAGVMQNPRHLVRRRGQEARLRCSPMKGHSHVYWYRQLPEEGLKFMVYLQKENIIDESGMPKERFSAEFPKEGPSILRIQQVVRGDSAAYFCASSPPQRAYNEQFFGPGTRLTVL.

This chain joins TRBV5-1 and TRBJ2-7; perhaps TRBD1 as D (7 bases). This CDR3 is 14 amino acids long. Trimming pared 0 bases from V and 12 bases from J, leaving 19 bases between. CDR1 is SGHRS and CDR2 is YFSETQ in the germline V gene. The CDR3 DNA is TGCGCCAGCAGCTTGGAGGGGGCAGGGGAGGTACCGTACTTC. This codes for CASSLEGAGEVPYF. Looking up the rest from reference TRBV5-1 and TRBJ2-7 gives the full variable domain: KAGVTQTPRYLIKTRGQQVTLSCSPISGHRSVSWYQQTPGQGLQFLFEYFSETQRNKGNFPGRFSGRQFSNSRSEMNVSTLELGDSALYLCASSLEGAGEVPYFGPGTRLTVT.

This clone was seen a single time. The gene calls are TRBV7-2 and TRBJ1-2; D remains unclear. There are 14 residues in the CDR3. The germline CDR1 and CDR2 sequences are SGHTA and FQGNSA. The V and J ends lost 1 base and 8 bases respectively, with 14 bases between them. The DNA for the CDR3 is TGTGCCAGCAGCTTAGTGGAGTCCTATACCGGCTACACCTTC. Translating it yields CASSLVESYTGYTF.

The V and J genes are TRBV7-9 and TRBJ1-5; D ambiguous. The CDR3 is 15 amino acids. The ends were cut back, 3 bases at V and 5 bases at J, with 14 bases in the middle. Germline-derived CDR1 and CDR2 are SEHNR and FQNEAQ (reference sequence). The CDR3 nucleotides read TGTGCCAGCAGCTTGTGGGGAGAAAGCTATCAGCCCCAGCATTTT. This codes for CASSLWGESYQPQHF. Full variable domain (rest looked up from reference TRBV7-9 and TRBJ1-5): DTGVSQNPRHKITKRGQNVTFRCDPISEHNRLYWYRQTLGQGPEFLTYFQNEAQLEKSRLLSDRFSAERPKGSFSTLEIQRTEQGDSAMYLCASSLWGESYQPQHFGDGTRLSIL.

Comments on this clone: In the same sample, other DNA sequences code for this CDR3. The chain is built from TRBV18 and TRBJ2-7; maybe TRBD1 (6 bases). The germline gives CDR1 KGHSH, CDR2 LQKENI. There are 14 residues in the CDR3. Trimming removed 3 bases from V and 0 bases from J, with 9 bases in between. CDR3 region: CASSPGQSSYEQYF. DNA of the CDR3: TGTGCCAGCTCACCCGGACAGAGCTCCTACGAGCAGTACTTC.

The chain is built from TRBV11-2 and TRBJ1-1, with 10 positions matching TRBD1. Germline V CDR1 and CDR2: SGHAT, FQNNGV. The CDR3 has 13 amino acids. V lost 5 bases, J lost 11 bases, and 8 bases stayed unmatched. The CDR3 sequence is CASSRTGGGRAFF. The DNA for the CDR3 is TGTGCCAGCAGCCGGACAGGGGGAGGAAGGGCTTTCTTT.

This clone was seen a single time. DNA for the CDR3: TGTGCCAGCACTAGCGGGAGGGCGAACACCGGGGAGCTGTTTTTT. It translates to CASTSGRANTGELFF. The chain joins TRBV6-5 to TRBJ2-2; 12 bases map to TRBD2. The CDR3 length is 15 residues. Germline V gene sequence: CDR1 MNHEY, CDR2 SVGAGI. The trim removed 7 bases at V and 0 bases at J, leaving 0 bases unmatched.

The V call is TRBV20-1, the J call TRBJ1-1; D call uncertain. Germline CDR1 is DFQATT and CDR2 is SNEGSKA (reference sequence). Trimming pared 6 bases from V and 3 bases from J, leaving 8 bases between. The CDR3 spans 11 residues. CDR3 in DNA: TGCAGTGCCAAAGAAGACACTGAAGCTTTCTTT. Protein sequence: CSAKEDTEAFF.

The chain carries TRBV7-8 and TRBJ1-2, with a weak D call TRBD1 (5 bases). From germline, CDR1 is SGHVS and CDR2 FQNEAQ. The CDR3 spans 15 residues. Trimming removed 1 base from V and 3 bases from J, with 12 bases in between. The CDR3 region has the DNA TGTGCCAGCAGCTTAGGGGGGTCCATGGACTATGGCTACACCTTC. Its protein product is CASSLGGSMDYGYTF.

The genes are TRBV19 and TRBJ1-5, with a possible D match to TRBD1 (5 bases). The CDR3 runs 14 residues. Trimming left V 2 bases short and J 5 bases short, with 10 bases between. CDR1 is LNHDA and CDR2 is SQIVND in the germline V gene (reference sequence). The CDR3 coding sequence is TGTGCCAGTAGTATAATGGGGGGTGATCAGCCCCAGCATTTT. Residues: CASSIMGGDQPQHF.

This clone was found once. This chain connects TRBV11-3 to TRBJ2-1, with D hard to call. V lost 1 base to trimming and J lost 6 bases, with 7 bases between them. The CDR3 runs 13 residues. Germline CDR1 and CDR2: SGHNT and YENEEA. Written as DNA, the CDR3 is TGTGCCAGCAGCTTAGTACCTCCCAATGAGCAGTTCTTC. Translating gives CASSLVPPNEQFF.

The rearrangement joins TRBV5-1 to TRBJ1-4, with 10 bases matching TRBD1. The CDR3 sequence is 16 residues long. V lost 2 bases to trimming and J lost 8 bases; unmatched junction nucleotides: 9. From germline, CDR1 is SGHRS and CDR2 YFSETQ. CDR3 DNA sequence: TGCGCCAGCAGCTTAAACGGACAGGGGGAGGAGGAAAAACTGTTTTTT. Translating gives CASSLNGQGEEEKLFF.

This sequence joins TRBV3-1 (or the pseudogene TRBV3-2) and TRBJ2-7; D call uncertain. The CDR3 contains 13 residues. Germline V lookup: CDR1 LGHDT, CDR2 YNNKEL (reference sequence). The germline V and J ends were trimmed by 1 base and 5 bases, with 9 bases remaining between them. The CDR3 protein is CASSQVIRNEQYF. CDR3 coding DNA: TGTGCCAGCAGCCAAGTCATACGTAACGAGCAGTACTTC.

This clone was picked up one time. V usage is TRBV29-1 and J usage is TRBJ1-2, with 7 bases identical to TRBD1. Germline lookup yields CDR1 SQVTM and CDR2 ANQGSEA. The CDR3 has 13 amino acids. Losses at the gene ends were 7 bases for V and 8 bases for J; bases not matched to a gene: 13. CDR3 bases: TGCAGCGGGAGGGGGGTCAGACAGGGCGGCTACACCTTC. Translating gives CSGRGVRQGGYTF. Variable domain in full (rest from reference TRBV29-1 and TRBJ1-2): SAVISQKPSRDICQRGTSLTIQCQVDSQVTMMFWYRQQPGQSLTLIATANQGSEATYESGFVIDKFPISRPNLTFSTLTVSNMSPEDSSIYLCSGRGVRQGGYTFGSGTRLTVV.

The CDR3 DNA reads as TGTGCCACCAGTGATGTGGGGGGCACTGTCTATGGCTACACCTTC. Its protein is CATSDVGGTVYGYTF. The chain combines TRBV24-1 with TRBJ1-2; weak D call: TRBD1 (6 bases). In germline, CDR1 is KGHDR, CDR2 SFDVKD. V lost 3 bases and J 4 bases, leaving 14 bases between the germline ends. This CDR3 region has 15 residues.

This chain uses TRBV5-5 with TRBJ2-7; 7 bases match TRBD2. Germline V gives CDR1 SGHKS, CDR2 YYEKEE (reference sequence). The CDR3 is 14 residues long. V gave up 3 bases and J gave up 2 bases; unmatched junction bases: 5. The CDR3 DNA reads TGTGCCAGCAGCTCCGGGACTATTACCTACGAGCAGTACTTC. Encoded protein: CASSSGTITYEQYF. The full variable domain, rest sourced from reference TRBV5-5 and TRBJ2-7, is DAGVTQSPTHLIKTRGQQVTLRCSPISGHKSVSWYQQVLGQGPQFIFQYYEKEERGRGNFPDRFSARQFPNYSSELNVNALLLGDSALYLCASSSGTITYEQYFGPGTRLTVT.

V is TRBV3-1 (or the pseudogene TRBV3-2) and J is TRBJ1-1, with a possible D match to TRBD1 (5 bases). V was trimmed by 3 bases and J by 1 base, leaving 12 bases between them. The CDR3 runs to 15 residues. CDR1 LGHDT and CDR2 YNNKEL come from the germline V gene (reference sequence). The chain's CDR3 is CASSHTTASNTEAFF. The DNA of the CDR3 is TGTGCCAGCAGCCATACGACAGCCTCGAACACTGAAGCTTTCTTT.